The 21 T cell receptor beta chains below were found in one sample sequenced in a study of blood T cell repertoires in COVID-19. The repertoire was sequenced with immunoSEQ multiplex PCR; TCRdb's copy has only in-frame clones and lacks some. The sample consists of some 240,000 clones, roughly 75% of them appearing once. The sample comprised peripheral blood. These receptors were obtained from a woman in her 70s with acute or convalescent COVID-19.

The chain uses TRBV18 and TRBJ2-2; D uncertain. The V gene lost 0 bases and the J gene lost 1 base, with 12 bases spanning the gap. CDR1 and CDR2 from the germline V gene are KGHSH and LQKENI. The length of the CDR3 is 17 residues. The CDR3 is CASSPPQAGRNTGELFF. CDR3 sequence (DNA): TGTGCCAGCTCACCACCGCAGGCAGGCAGGAACACCGGGGAGCTGTTTTTT.

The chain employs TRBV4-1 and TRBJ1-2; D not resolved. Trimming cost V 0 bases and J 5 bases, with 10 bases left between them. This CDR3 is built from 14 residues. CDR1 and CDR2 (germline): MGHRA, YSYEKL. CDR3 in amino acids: CASSQEPAAYGYTF. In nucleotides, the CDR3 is TGCGCCAGCAGCCAAGAGCCGGCAGCGTATGGCTACACCTTC.

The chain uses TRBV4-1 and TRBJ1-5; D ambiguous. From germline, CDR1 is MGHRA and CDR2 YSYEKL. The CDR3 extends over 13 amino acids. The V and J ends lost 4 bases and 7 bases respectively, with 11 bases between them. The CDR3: CASSPGRGQPQHF. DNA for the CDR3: TGCGCCAGCAGCCCCGGCCGAGGACAGCCCCAGCATTTT.

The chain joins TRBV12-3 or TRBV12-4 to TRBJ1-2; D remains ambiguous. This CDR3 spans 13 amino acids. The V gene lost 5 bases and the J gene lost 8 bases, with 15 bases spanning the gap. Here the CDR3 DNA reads TGTGCCAGCAGTATAAGAGGGCGCGACGGCTACACCTTC. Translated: CASSIRGRDGYTF.

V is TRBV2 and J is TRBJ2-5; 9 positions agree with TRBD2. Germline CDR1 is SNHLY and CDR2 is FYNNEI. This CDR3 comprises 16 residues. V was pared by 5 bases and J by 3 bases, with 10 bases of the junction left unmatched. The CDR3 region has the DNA TGTGCCAGCAGTACCCTCGGGCGGGGGGGAAAAGAGACCCAGTACTTC. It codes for CASSTLGRGGKETQYF. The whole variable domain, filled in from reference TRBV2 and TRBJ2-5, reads EPEVTQTPSHQVTQMGQEVILRCVPISNHLYFYWYRQILGQKVEFLVSFYNNEISEKSEIFDDQFSVERPDGSNFTLKIRSTKLEDSAMYFCASSTLGRGGKETQYFGPGTRLLVL.

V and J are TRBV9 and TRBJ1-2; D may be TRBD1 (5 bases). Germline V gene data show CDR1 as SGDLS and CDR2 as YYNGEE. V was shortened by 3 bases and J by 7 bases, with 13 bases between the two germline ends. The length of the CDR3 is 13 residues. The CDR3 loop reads CASSEDWGFGYTF. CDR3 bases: TGTGCCAGCAGCGAAGACTGGGGCTTTGGCTACACCTTC.

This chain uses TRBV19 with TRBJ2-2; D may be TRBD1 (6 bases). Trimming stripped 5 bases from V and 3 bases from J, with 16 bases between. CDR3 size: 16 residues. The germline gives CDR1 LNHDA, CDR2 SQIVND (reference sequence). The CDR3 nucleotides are TGTGCCAGTAGTGTCAGTGGGGGCACTCACACCGGGGAGCTGTTTTTT. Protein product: CASSVSGGTHTGELFF.

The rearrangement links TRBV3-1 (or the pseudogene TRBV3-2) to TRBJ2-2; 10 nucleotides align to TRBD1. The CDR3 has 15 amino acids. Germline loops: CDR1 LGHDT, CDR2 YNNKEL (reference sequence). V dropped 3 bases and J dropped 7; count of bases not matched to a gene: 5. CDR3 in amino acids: CASSHRDRGYGELFF. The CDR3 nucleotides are TGTGCCAGCAGCCACCGGGACAGGGGCTACGGGGAGCTGTTTTTT.

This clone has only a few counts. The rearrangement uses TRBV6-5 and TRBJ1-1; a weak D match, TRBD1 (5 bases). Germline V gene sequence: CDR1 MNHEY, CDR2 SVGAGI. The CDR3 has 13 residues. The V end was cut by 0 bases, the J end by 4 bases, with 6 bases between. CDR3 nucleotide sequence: TGTGCCAGCAGTTACTCAGACAGCACTGAAGCTTTCTTT. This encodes CASSYSDSTEAFF.

The CDR3 region is CASSPDRTSGEAYEQYV. In nucleotides, the CDR3 is TGCGCCAGCAGCCCCGACAGGACTAGCGGGGAGGCCTACGAGCAGTACGTC. V is TRBV4-1 and J is TRBJ2-7, with 12 nucleotides matching TRBD2. Per the germline V gene, CDR1 is MGHRA and CDR2 is YSYEKL. The CDR3 has 17 residues. The V segment lost 4 bases and the J segment 2 bases; nucleotides outside the gene matches: 9.

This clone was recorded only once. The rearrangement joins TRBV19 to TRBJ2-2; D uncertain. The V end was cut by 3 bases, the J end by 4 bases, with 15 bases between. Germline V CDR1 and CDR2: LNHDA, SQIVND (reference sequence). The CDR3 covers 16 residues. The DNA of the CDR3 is TGTGCCAGTAGTATGTCGAGGATTCTGGGCACCGGGGAGCTGTTTTTT. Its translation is CASSMSRILGTGELFF.

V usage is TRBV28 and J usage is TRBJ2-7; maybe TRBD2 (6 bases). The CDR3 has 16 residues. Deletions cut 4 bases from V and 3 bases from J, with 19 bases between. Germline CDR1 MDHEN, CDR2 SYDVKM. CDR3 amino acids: CASSSHGGESYYEQYF. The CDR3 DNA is TGTGCCAGCAGTTCCCACGGGGGTGAGAGTTACTACGAGCAGTACTTC.

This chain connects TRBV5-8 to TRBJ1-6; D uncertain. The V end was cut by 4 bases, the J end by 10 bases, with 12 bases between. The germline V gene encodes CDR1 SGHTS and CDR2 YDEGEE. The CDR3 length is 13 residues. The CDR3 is CASSLTLISPLHF. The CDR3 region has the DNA TGTGCCAGCAGCCTAACCCTCATCTCACCCCTCCACTTT.

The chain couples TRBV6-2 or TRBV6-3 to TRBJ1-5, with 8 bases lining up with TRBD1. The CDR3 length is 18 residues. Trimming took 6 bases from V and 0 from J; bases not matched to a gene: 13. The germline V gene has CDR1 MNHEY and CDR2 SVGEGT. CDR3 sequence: CASSTDRGSVGSNQPQHF. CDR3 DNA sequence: TGTGCCAGCAGCACAGACAGGGGAAGTGTCGGTAGCAATCAGCCCCAGCATTTT.

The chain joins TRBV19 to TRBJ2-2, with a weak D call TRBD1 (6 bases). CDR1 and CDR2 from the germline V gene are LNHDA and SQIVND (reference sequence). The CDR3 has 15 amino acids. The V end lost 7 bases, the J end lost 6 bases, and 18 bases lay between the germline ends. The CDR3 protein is CASTRPGRGPGELFF. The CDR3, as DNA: TGTGCCAGTACCCGGCCAGGCAGGGGTCCCGGGGAGCTGTTTTTT.

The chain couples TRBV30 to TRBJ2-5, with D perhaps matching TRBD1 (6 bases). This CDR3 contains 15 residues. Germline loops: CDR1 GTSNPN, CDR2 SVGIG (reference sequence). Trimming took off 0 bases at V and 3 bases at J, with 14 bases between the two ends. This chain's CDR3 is CAWSVGLTGEETQYF. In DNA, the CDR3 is TGTGCCTGGAGTGTCGGCTTGACAGGTGAAGAGACCCAGTACTTC.

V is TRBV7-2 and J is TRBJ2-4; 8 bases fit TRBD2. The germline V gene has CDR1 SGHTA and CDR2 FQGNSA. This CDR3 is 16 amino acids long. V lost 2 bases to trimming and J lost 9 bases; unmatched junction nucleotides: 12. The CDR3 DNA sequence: TGTGCCAGCAGCTTATTCCCGGGGGGGGCCGGGAGCATTCAGTACTTC. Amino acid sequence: CASSLFPGGAGSIQYF.

This CDR3 is CASSQDLYNEQFF. CDR3 in DNA: TGTGCCAGCAGCCAAGATCTCTACAATGAGCAGTTCTTC. The genes are TRBV14 and TRBJ2-1; D not resolved. Trimming took 0 bases from V and 3 from J, leaving 3 bases between them. Germline loops: CDR1 SGHDN, CDR2 FVKESK. CDR3 length equals 13 residues.

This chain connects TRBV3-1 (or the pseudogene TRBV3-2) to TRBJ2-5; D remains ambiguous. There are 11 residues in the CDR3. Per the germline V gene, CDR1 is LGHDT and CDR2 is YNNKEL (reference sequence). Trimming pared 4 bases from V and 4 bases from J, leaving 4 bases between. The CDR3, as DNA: TGTGCCAGCAGCCGTCTAGAGACCCAGTACTTC. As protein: CASSRLETQYF.

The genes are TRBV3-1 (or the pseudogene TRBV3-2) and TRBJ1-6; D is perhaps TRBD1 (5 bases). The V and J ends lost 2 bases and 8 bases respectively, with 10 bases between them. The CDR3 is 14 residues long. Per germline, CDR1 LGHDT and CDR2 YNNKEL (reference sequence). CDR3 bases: TGTGCCAGCAGCCAACGGCAGGGTTATTCACCCCTCCACTTT. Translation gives CASSQRQGYSPLHF.

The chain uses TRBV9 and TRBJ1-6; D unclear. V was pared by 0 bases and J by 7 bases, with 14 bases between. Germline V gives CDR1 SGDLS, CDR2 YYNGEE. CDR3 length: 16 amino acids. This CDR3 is CASSVEEGGWNSPLHF. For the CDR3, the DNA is TGTGCCAGCAGCGTAGAGGAGGGCGGGTGGAATTCACCCCTCCACTTT. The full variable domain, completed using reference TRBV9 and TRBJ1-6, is DSGVTQTPKHLITATGQRVTLRCSPRSGDLSVYWYQQSLDQGLQFLIQYYNGEERAKGNILERFSAQQFPDLHSELNLSSLELGDSALYFCASSVEEGGWNSPLHFGNGTRLTVT.